The next 16 T cell receptor beta chains were all read from a single sample in a study of blood T cells in healthy people across ages. A sample-barcoded 5' primer and a J-beta primer mix were used in a second PCR of roughly 6 to 11 cycles. In TCRdb, the 5' RACE reads were re-called with MiXCR into one record per CDR3 protein. Counted here are some 1.7 million distinct CDR3 sequences, about 28% occurring once; the ten biggest clones make up approximately 7.7%. Sequencing used blood. The receptors were gathered from a young woman in good health.

Ten or more counts support this clonotype. The chain uses TRBV12-3 or TRBV12-4 and TRBJ2-7; D is unclear. Trimming cost V 6 bases and J 2 bases, with 14 bases left between them. The CDR3 runs to 14 residues. The CDR3 DNA follows: TGTGCCAGCAGCATGAATCCGACACCCTACGAGCAGTACTTC. Its protein is CASSMNPTPYEQYF.

The chain uses TRBV18 and TRBJ2-1; TRBD2 matches 10 bases. The J call may be faulty, since TRBJ2-7 better matches the DNA end. The CDR3 runs 18 residues. Germline-derived CDR1 and CDR2 are KGHSH and LQKENI. The DNA of the CDR3 is TGTGCCAGCTCCCAGGGGATAGCGGGGGGCAGCTCCTACAATGAGCAGTACTTC. Translation gives CASSQGIAGGSSYNEQYF.

Here the CDR3 DNA reads TGTGCCATCAGCGAGGGTTTCCCGGGACAGGGTAACTACGAGCAGTACTTC. The encoded protein is CAISEGFPGQGNYEQYF. V is TRBV10-3 and J is TRBJ2-7; 9 bases line up with TRBD1. Looked up from germline, CDR1 is ENHRY and CDR2 is SYGVKD. V was clipped by 6 bases and J by 3 bases; unmatched bases: 15. The CDR3 contains 17 residues.

In its sample, this clonotype was seen many times. The V call is TRBV6-5, the J call TRBJ2-3; TRBD2 matches at 11 bases. The CDR3 runs 16 residues. The V and J ends lost 6 bases and 0 bases, in that order; junction bases with no gene match: 5. Germline CDR1 is MNHEY and CDR2 is SVGAGI. CDR3 DNA sequence: TGTGCCAGCAGCCCCACTAGCGGGGGTAGCACAGATACGCAGTATTTT. The encoded protein is CASSPTSGGSTDTQYF.

This clonotype has a count of ten or more. The CDR3 region has the DNA TGCGCCAGTGAGGATCCTGACTGGTCCCAAGAGACCCAGTACTTC. Translating it yields CASEDPDWSQETQYF. The gene calls are TRBV10-2 and TRBJ2-5; D ambiguous. CDR1 is WSHSY, CDR2 SAAADI, per germline. The CDR3 contains 15 residues. Trimming pared 9 bases from V and 1 base from J, leaving 18 bases between.

This clonotype has ten or more counts. This chain links TRBV6-1 with TRBJ1-5; D is perhaps TRBD1 (5 bases). Trimming removed 3 bases at V and 2 bases at J, with 11 bases between. Germline V gene lookup returns CDR1 MNHNS and CDR2 SASEGT. The CDR3 is 15 amino acids. For the CDR3, the DNA is TGTGCCAGCAGTGACCAAGGGGCAGGCAATCAGCCCCAGCATTTT. It is translated as CASSDQGAGNQPQHF.

The chain joins TRBV9 to TRBJ2-7; possible D gene TRBD1, 7 bases. The V end was cut by 0 bases, the J end by 6 bases, with 19 bases between. CDR1 and CDR2 from the germline V gene are SGDLS and YYNGEE. The CDR3 contains 16 residues. CDR3 coding DNA: TGTGCCAGCAGCGTAGCTTCAGGGGGGCGCATAGGCGAGCAGTACTTC. It specifies CASSVASGGRIGEQYF.

This clonotype was observed a single time. A much larger clone lies a single base off, so this may be a read error. This chain uses TRBV12-3 or TRBV12-4 with TRBJ2-1; D not certain. Trimming took 3 bases from V and 10 from J, leaving 16 bases between them. The CDR3 covers 14 residues. CDR3 amino acids: CASSFGSSSYEQFF. Written as DNA, the CDR3 is TGTGCCAGCAGTTTCGGGTCGAGCTCCTACGAGCAGTTCTTC.

The chain links TRBV29-1 to TRBJ1-1; D remains unclear. This CDR3 comprises 14 residues. V was clipped by 4 bases and J by 5 bases, with 17 bases between them. CDR1 and CDR2 (germline): SQVTM, ANQGSEA. In nucleotides, the CDR3 is TGCAGCGTTGTCTTCCGGGGAGGTGGAACTGAAGCTTTCTTT. It is translated as CSVVFRGGGTEAFF.

This clonotype was detected once. The chain is built from TRBV30 and TRBJ1-1; weak D call: TRBD1 (6 bases). Per germline, CDR1 GTSNPN and CDR2 SVGIG (reference sequence). V gave up 8 bases and J gave up 5 bases, with 18 bases separating them. The CDR3 extends over 13 amino acids. The chain's CDR3 is CALSRTDQTEAFF. CDR3 sequence (DNA): TGTGCCCTAAGTAGGACAGACCAGACTGAAGCTTTCTTT.

This clonotype was recorded many times. The chain uses TRBV30 and TRBJ1-2; unclear D gene. V was shortened by 0 bases and J by 8 bases, with 16 bases between the two germline ends. Germline values: CDR1 GTSNPN, CDR2 SVGIG (reference sequence). This CDR3 has 14 amino acids. The CDR3 DNA follows: TGTGCCTGGAGTGTCCCGCAGGCGTCTGGGGGCTACACCTTC. Its protein is CAWSVPQASGGYTF.

This clonotype was detected ten times or more. The V and J genes are TRBV29-1 and TRBJ2-5, with TRBD1 as a possible D gene (5 bases). The length of the CDR3 is 14 residues. Trimming removed 4 bases at V and 2 bases at J, with 14 bases between. Germline CDR1 SQVTM, CDR2 ANQGSEA. The CDR3 reads CSVAQGGRQETQYF. CDR3 coding DNA: TGCAGCGTTGCCCAGGGTGGTCGTCAAGAGACCCAGTACTTC.

The chain carries TRBV24-1 and TRBJ2-1, with TRBD2 as a possible D gene (6 bases). Germline V gene data show CDR1 as KGHDR and CDR2 as SFDVKD. With 3 bases removed from V and 13 bases from J, the gap between germline ends came to 21 bases. The CDR3 loop spans 15 amino acids. CDR3 amino acids: CATSDTRDSGETQFF. In DNA form, the CDR3 reads TGTGCCACCAGTGATACCCGGGACTCCGGGGAGACCCAGTTCTTC.

The chain recombines TRBV2 with TRBJ2-4; D might be TRBD1 (5 bases). The CDR3 loop spans 12 amino acids. In germline, CDR1 is SNHLY, CDR2 FYNNEI. V was pared by 8 bases and J by 3 bases, with 8 bases between. CDR3 DNA sequence: TGTGCCAGCCTGCAGGGCAAAAACATTCAGTACTTC. It specifies CASLQGKNIQYF.

The chain combines TRBV7-9 with TRBJ1-2; D possibly corresponds to TRBD1 (6 bases). Germline CDR1 reads SEHNR; CDR2 reads FQNEAQ (reference sequence). V lost 4 bases, J lost 13 bases, and 16 bases lay in between. CDR3 length: 12 residues. CDR3 region: CASSSGTITLTF. Written as DNA, the CDR3 is TGTGCCAGCAGCTCCGGGACAATCACTCTCACCTTC.

This sequence joins TRBV18 and TRBJ1-1, with D possibly TRBD1 on 5 matching bases. Germline V gene lookup returns CDR1 KGHSH and CDR2 LQKENI. The length of the CDR3 is 15 residues. Deletions cut 1 base from V and 1 base from J, with 10 bases between. For the CDR3, the DNA is TGTGCCAGCTCACCACTGCGGGGACGGAACACTGAAGCTTTCTTT. It codes for CASSPLRGRNTEAFF. Looking up the rest from reference TRBV18 and TRBJ1-1 gives the full variable domain: NAGVMQNPRHLVRRRGQEARLRCSPMKGHSHVYWYRQLPEEGLKFMVYLQKENIIDESGMPKERFSAEFPKEGPSILRIQQVVRGDSAAYFCASSPLRGRNTEAFFGQGTRLTVV.